A selection of T cell receptor beta chains follows, all from one sample in a study of blood T cells in healthy people across ages. TCRdb reprocessed the 5' RACE reads with MiXCR, giving one entry per CDR3 protein. The table shows 750,000 to 950,000 distinct CDR3 sequences, with approximately 55% occurring only once. Sequenced input: blood. All receptors come from a man older than 75 in good health. CDR3s include the opening cysteine and the closing phenylalanine or tryptophan. The order of the fields is J gene, V gene, D gene, clone size, CDR3 DNA, CDR3 protein. D genes are given only for firm matches. Expanded clones are given a class, and other clones once, few, many or no size at all.

>TRBJ2-1|TRBV6-2/TRBV6-3|TRBD2|-
TGTGCCAGCACCGACCCTAGCGGGTACAATGAGCAGTTCTTC
CASTDPSGYNEQFF
>TRBJ2-7|TRBV12-3/TRBV12-4|-|-
TGTGCCAGCACCGCGGGGAGCTCCTACGAGCAGTACTTC
CASTAGSSYEQYF
>TRBJ2-1|TRBV11-1|TRBD2|few
TGTGCCAGCAGCCCAATCCCGAACTTTGAGGGAGGGCAGGAGTTCTTC
CASSPIPNFEGGQEFF
>TRBJ2-7|TRBV15|TRBD2|-
TGTGCCACCAGCAGAGATCTAGGGCTAGCGGTATACGAGCAGTACTTC
CATSRDLGLAVYEQYF
>TRBJ2-6|TRBV28|-|-
TGTGCCAGCGGTCAAACGTCTCTGGGGGCCAACGTCCTGACTTTC
CASGQTSLGANVLTF
>TRBJ2-7|TRBV10-2|TRBD1|-
TGCGCCAGCAGTGGGGCGGGACAGGCGTTCTACGAGCAGTACTTC
CASSGAGQAFYEQYF
>TRBJ2-7|TRBV2|TRBD1|-
TGTGCCAGCAGATACGAAATTAAACCGGGACAGACCACCGAAACCTACGAGCAGTACTTC
CASRYEIKPGQTTETYEQYF
>TRBJ2-1|TRBV3-1|-|once
TGTGCCAGCAGCCAACATCCAGCGAGTGAGCAGTTCTTC
CASSQHPASEQFF
>TRBJ2-1|TRBV15|TRBD2|few
TGTGCCACCAGCAGAGTAGCGGGAGGCTACAATGAGCAGTTCTTC
CATSRVAGGYNEQFF
>TRBJ2-1|TRBV12-3/TRBV12-4|TRBD2|-
TGTGCCAGCAGTTTAGCCGGACTAGCGGACTACAATGAGCAGTTCTTC
CASSLAGLADYNEQFF
>TRBJ2-4|TRBV6-2/TRBV6-3|-|few
TGTGCCAGCAGTTACAACAGGGCCGACATTCAGTACTTC
CASSYNRADIQYF
>TRBJ2-7|TRBV3-1|-|-
TGTGCCAGCAGCCGTGCCGGGACCATGGGGTACGAGCAGTACTTC
CASSRAGTMGYEQYF
>TRBJ2-1|TRBV20-1|TRBD2|-
TGCAGTGCTAGGATAGCGGGAGGGCACAATGAGCAGTTCTTC
CSARIAGGHNEQFF
>TRBJ2-1|TRBV12-3/TRBV12-4|-|many
TGTGCCAGCAGTTTAATCGGTCAGGTAATCTACAATGAGCAGTTCTTC
CASSLIGQVIYNEQFF
>TRBJ2-3|TRBV12-3/TRBV12-4|-|once
TGTGCCAGCAGTCCGACTGGGGGACTCGGGGATACGCAGTATTTT
CASSPTGGLGDTQYF
>TRBJ2-1|TRBV3-1|-|few
TGTGCCAGCAGCCAAGCAGGCAATGAGCAGTTCTTC
CASSQAGNEQFF
>TRBJ1-2|TRBV5-6|-|few
TGTGCCAGCAGCTCAAGGACCGGACTTCTGCATGGCTACACCTTC
CASSSRTGLLHGYTF
>TRBJ1-1|TRBV18|TRBD1|-
TGTGCCAGCTCACCGGAGGGGACAGTCGGGACTGAAGCTTTCTTT
CASSPEGTVGTEAFF
>TRBJ1-2|TRBV11-2|TRBD1|-
TGTGCCAGCAGCCGGACCGACGGGGGACAGGGCTATGGCTACACCTTC
CASSRTDGGQGYGYTF
>TRBJ2-4|TRBV3-1|TRBD2|few
TGTGCCAGCAGCCAAGGACTAGCGGGAGCAAGTGACATTCAGTACTTC
CASSQGLAGASDIQYF
>TRBJ2-3|TRBV6-5|TRBD2|-
TGTGCCAGCAGTTACGGGCTAGCGGCCACAGATACGCAGTATTTT
CASSYGLAATDTQYF
>TRBJ2-5|TRBV25-1|TRBD1|-
TGTGCCAGCCGGACAGGGGGGAGTATTCGAAGAGAGACCCAGTACTTC
CASRTGGSIRRETQYF
>TRBJ2-4|TRBV7-2|TRBD1|few
TGTGCCAGCAGCGACAGGGGCCTCATTCAGTACTTC
CASSDRGLIQYF
>TRBJ2-5|TRBV14|-|-
TGTGCCAGCAGCCAAGGGGACGGATTTCGGGAGACCCAGTACTTC
CASSQGDGFRETQYF
>TRBJ2-1|TRBV6-1|TRBD1|-
TGTGCCAGCAGAGCCTACAGACAGGGGAACAACAATGAGCAGTTCTTC
CASRAYRQGNNNEQFF
>TRBJ2-7|TRBV20-1|-|-
TGCAGTGCTACGCGGCCTTTACCCTCCTACGAGCAGTACTTC
CSATRPLPSYEQYF
>TRBJ2-7|TRBV2|-|-
TGTGCCAGCACCGGATTCACAGTTGGCTCCTACGAGCAGTACTTC
CASTGFTVGSYEQYF
>TRBJ2-6|TRBV5-1|TRBD1|-
TGCGCCAGCAGCTTGGCCGTTTCCCCAGGGGGCCGCTCTGGGGCCAACGTCCTGACTTTC
CASSLAVSPGGRSGANVLTF
>TRBJ2-7|TRBV12-5|-|-
TGTGCTAGTGGTAAGGACAGTTTAGCCTACGAGCAGTACTTC
CASGKDSLAYEQYF
>TRBJ1-6|TRBV12-3/TRBV12-4|-|-
TGTGCCAGCAGTTCCCGGGGGGAGTCCTATAATTCACCCCTCCACTTT
CASSSRGESYNSPLHF
>TRBJ2-1|TRBV7-9|-|-
TGTGCCAGCAGCCTCCCTCCGGGATTCGAGCAGTTCTTC
CASSLPPGFEQFF
>TRBJ2-7|TRBV4-1|TRBD1|-
TGCGCCAGCAGCCTCGGGACAGGGTACTCCTACGAGCAGTACTTC
CASSLGTGYSYEQYF
>TRBJ2-5|TRBV5-1|-|few
TGCGCCAGCAGTAGTCAGCTGCAAGAGACCCAGTACTTC
CASSSQLQETQYF
>TRBJ2-1|TRBV24-1|-|-
TGCGCCACCAGTGATCCTGACAGCCCCTACGAGCAGTTCTTC
CATSDPDSPYEQFF
>TRBJ2-3|TRBV10-3|-|-
TGTGCCATCAGTGACAAAGCGACCTCTGGCACAGATACGCAGTATTTT
CAISDKATSGTDTQYF
>TRBJ2-7|TRBV24-1|TRBD2|-
TGTGCCACCAGTGAGTCTAGCGGATTAAACGAGCAGTACTTC
CATSESSGLNEQYF
>TRBJ1-4|TRBV4-1|-|-
TGCGCCAGCAGCCAACCCGGGCGGGGGAACGGTGAAAAACCGTTTTTT
CASSQPGRGNGEKPFF
>TRBJ1-1|TRBV9|-|few
TGTGCCAGCAGCGTTGGTCAGGGGAACACTGAAGCTTTCTTT
CASSVGQGNTEAFF
>TRBJ2-3|TRBV6-1|-|-
TGTGCCAGCCGTGATGGGGGAAGAGTCCGCACAGATACGCAGTATTTT
CASRDGGRVRTDTQYF
>TRBJ2-5|TRBV20-1|TRBD2|-
TGCAGTGCTAGACCCAGCGCTAGCGGGCTACAGACCCAGTACTTC
CSARPSASGLQTQYF
>TRBJ1-1|TRBV2|-|many
TGTGCCAGCAGGAGGAACACTGAAGCTTTCTTT
CASRRNTEAFF
>TRBJ2-1|TRBV27|TRBD2|few
TGTGCCAGCAGGCTAGCGGGTATAGATGAGCAGTTCTTC
CASRLAGIDEQFF
>TRBJ2-3|TRBV24-1|-|-
TGTGCCACCAGTGGCGGGACACTTCCATTCACAGATACGCAGTATTTT
CATSGGTLPFTDTQYF
>TRBJ1-1|TRBV14|-|-
TGTGCCAGCAAACAAGGGAACACGAACACTGAAGCTTTCTTT
CASKQGNTNTEAFF
>TRBJ1-6|TRBV2|-|-
TGTGCCAGCAGTCAAACCGTTACTCCAACGAGCGATTCACCCCTCCACTTT
CASSQTVTPTSDSPLHF
>TRBJ2-7|TRBV20-1|-|-
TGCAGTGCTAGAGGGGATTTTTACGAGCAGTACTTC
CSARGDFYEQYF
>TRBJ2-2|TRBV4-2|-|-
TGTGCCAGCAGCCAAGAACTAGCGAACACCGGGGAGCTGTTTTTT
CASSQELANTGELFF
>TRBJ2-1|TRBV10-2|-|many
TGCGCCAGCACTTCCTACGGGGATGTCAGCGATGAGCAGTTCTTC
CASTSYGDVSDEQFF
>TRBJ2-5|TRBV10-3|-|-
TGTGCCACCAGCGGCCAAGAGACCCAGTACTTC
CATSGQETQYF
>TRBJ1-5|TRBV27|TRBD1|-
TGTGCCAGCAGAGGGACAGGGATCAATCAGCCCCAGCATTTT
CASRGTGINQPQHF
>TRBJ2-4|TRBV2|TRBD1|few
TGTGCCAGCAACCCACAGGGGCCCAAAAACATTCAGTACTTC
CASNPQGPKNIQYF
>TRBJ1-5|TRBV10-3|-|-
TGTGCCATCAGTGAAGGGGGAGTCAATCAGCCCCAGCATTTT
CAISEGGVNQPQHF
>TRBJ2-7|TRBV5-6|-|-
TGTGCCAGCAGCCCGTGGAGGCCACCCTACGAGCAGTACTTC
CASSPWRPPYEQYF
>TRBJ2-3|TRBV2|TRBD2|few
TGTGCCACACTAGCGGGAGGCACCACAGATACGCAGTATTTT
CATLAGGTTDTQYF
>TRBJ2-4|TRBV11-1|TRBD2|-
TGTGCCAGCAGCTTAGAGGCGGGAGGCAAAAGCATTCAGTACTTC
CASSLEAGGKSIQYF
>TRBJ1-4|TRBV7-8|TRBD1|-
TGTGCCTGCAGCCAGGACAGGGGGTCAAATGAAAAACTGTTTTTT
CACSQDRGSNEKLFF
>TRBJ2-5|TRBV12-3/TRBV12-4|TRBD1|-
TGTGCCAGCAGCCGGGGACAGAGCCTGGTAGGGTCCCAGTACTTC
CASSRGQSLVGSQYF
>TRBJ1-2|TRBV28|TRBD1|-
TGTGCCAGCAGTTCGGGACAGCTCGGAAATGGCTACACCTTC
CASSSGQLGNGYTF
>TRBJ2-3|TRBV20-1|TRBD2|-
TGCAGTGCTCCCCCTCCTAGCGGCATATCAGATACGCGGTATTTT
CSAPPPSGISDTRYF